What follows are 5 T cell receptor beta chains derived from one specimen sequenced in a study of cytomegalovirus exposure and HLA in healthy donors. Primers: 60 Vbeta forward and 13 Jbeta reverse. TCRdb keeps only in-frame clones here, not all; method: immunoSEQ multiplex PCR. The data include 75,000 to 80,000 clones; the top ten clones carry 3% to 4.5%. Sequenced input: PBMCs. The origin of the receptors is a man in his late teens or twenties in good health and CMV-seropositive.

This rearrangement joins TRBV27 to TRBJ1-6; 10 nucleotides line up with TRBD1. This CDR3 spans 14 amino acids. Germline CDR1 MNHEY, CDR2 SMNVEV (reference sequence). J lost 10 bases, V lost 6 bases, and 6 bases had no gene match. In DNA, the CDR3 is TGTGCCAGCAGCTGGACAGGGGGGCGGTCACCCCTCCACTTT. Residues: CASSWTGGRSPLHF.

CDR3 sequence reads: CASSPGTSGTDTQYF. The CDR3 region has the DNA TGTGCCAGCAGCCCCGGGACTAGCGGCACAGATACGCAGTATTTT. The J gene is TRBJ2-3, the V gene TRBV7-9; 10 positions agree with TRBD2. The trim removed 5 bases at V and 1 base at J, leaving 3 bases unmatched. The CDR3 sequence is 15 residues long. Germline V lookup: CDR1 SEHNR, CDR2 FQNEAQ (reference sequence).

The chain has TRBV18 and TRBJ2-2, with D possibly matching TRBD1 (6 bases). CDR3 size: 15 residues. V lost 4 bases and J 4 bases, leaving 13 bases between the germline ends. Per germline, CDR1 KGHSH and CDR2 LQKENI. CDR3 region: CASSQQQGSTGELFF. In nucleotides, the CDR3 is TGTGCCAGCTCACAACAACAGGGCAGCACCGGGGAGCTGTTTTTT.

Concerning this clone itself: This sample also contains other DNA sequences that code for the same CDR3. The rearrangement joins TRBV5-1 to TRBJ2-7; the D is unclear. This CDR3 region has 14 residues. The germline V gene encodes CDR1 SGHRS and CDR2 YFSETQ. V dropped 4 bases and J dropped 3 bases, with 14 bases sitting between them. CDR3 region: CASSLEQINYEQYF. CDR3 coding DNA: TGCGCCAGCAGCCTGGAACAGATCAACTACGAGCAGTACTTC. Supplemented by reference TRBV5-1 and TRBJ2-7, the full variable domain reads KAGVTQTPRYLIKTRGQQVTLSCSPISGHRSVSWYQQTPGQGLQFLFEYFSETQRNKGNFPGRFSGRQFSNSRSEMNVSTLELGDSALYLCASSLEQINYEQYFGPGTRLTVT.

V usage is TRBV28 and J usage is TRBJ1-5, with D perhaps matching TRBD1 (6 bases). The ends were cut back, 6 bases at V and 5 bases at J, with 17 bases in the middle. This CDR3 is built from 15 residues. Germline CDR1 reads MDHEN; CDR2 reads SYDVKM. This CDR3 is CASSNTGLSHQPQHF. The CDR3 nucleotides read TGTGCCAGCAGCAATACAGGGTTGTCACATCAGCCCCAGCATTTT.